This T cell receptor beta chain emerged from a study of blood T cell repertoires in COVID-19. The overall study: From T cells, B-cell-depleted T cells, or PBMCs came the material, which was cDNA or gDNA.

The CDR3 sequence is 14 residues long. Looked up from germline, CDR1 is MNHNY and CDR2 is SVGAGI (reference sequence). V was shortened by 6 bases and J by 7 bases, with 16 bases between the two germline ends. Clones were sequenced by immunoSEQ multiplex PCR, and TCRdb holds only the in-frame ones, with some missing. The table has hundreds of thousands of clones, 88% seen once. The chain employs TRBV6-6 and TRBJ1-5; D is possibly TRBD1 (5 bases). The sequence was obtained from a human donor in a cohort sampled during active COVID-19. The sample comprised peripheral blood. The CDR3: CASRQSGGKQPQHF. CDR3 in DNA: TGTGCCAGCAGGCAAAGCGGGGGAAAGCAGCCCCAGCATTTT.